This T cell receptor beta chain was sequenced during a study of blood T cell repertoires in COVID-19. Generated by immunoSEQ multiplex PCR, the TCRdb table keeps only in-frame clones and is missing some. There are approximately 180,000 clones in the sample; about 85% occur only once, and around 9.5% lies in the top ten. V was clipped by 0 bases and J by 9 bases, with 4 bases between them. The CDR3 is made up of 11 amino acids. Germline CDR1 reads SGHTS; CDR2 reads YDEGEE. The receptor was derived from a woman older than 75 with acute or convalescent COVID-19. The material sequenced was peripheral blood. The chain couples TRBV5-8 to TRBJ2-1; D is ambiguous. CDR3: CASSLAVEQFF. CDR3 in DNA: TGTGCCAGCAGCTTGGCCGTTGAGCAGTTCTTC.